The 24 T cell receptor beta chains in this list originate from one sample, sequenced in a study of T-cell reconstitution after alpha-beta-depleted transplantation in children. The TCRbeta library was prepared with unique molecular identifiers. A single record per CDR3 protein comes from TCRdb applying MiXCR to the PCR reads. Among fewer than 750,000 distinct CDR3 sequences listed, more than 20% were seen once. Sequencing was performed on PBMCs, mostly from graft donor cells, taken 360 days after TCRalphabeta/CD19-depleted stem cell transplant. Source of these receptors: a boy under two years old who had a stem cell transplant for acute myeloid leukemia, so the T cells may come from the graft donor.

This clonotype was seen repeatedly, ten times or more. This chain joins TRBV6-5 and TRBJ2-4; 7 nucleotides agree with TRBD1. The V and J ends lost 1 base and 4 bases, in that order; junction bases with no gene match: 4. This CDR3 contains 15 residues. Germline CDR1 MNHEY, CDR2 SVGAGI. CDR3 in DNA: TGTGCCAGCAGTTACTTTGGGACAGAAAAAAACATTCAGTACTTC. Its protein product is CASSYFGTEKNIQYF.

This clonotype was observed a handful of times. The chain recombines TRBV20-1 with TRBJ2-3; 11 bases agree with TRBD1. The V gene's germline CDR1 is DFQATT and CDR2 SNEGSKA (reference sequence). This CDR3 contains 14 residues. V shed 6 bases, J shed 6 bases, and the junction held 8 bases outside the gene matches. The CDR3 DNA follows: TGCAGTGCCTACAGGGACAGGGGGTCCGATACGCAGTATTTT. It codes for CSAYRDRGSDTQYF.

This clonotype was detected ten times or more. The genes are TRBV5-1 and TRBJ2-2; possible D gene TRBD2, 5 bases. Trimming removed 0 bases from V and 6 bases from J, with 15 bases in between. Per the germline V gene, CDR1 is SGHRS and CDR2 is YFSETQ. CDR3 size: 16 residues. The CDR3 spells CASSLEGRRVSGELFF. The CDR3 coding sequence is TGCGCCAGCAGCTTGGAAGGACGGCGGGTGTCCGGGGAGCTGTTTTTT.

This clonotype was detected many times. The J gene is TRBJ2-6, the V gene TRBV2; D is undetermined. V lost 7 bases, J lost 3 bases, and 7 bases lay in between. The length of the CDR3 is 13 residues. CDR1 and CDR2 from the germline V gene are SNHLY and FYNNEI. The CDR3 reads CASMLGGANVLTF. Written as DNA, the CDR3 is TGTGCCAGCATGTTAGGTGGGGCCAACGTCCTGACTTTC.

This chain uses TRBV28 with TRBJ2-2, with a tentative D call TRBD1 (5 bases). Trimming removed 10 bases from V and 7 bases from J, with 19 bases in between. This CDR3 contains 14 residues. The germline CDR1 and CDR2 sequences are MDHEN and SYDVKM. CDR3 nucleotide sequence: TGTGCCAACTCTCCGGTTGGGGCGAGCGGGGAGCTGTTTTTT. The encoded protein is CANSPVGASGELFF.

The genes are TRBV6-5 and TRBJ2-7; 8 positions agree with TRBD1. The trim removed 4 bases at V and 2 bases at J, leaving 7 bases unmatched. The length of the CDR3 is 15 residues. Germline V CDR1 and CDR2: MNHEY, SVGAGI. CDR3 bases: TGTGCCAGCAGTTTGGACAGGGTGGGCGCCTACGAGCAGTACTTC. It encodes CASSLDRVGAYEQYF.

The chain couples TRBV5-1 to TRBJ2-5; D is uncertain. The CDR3 has 14 residues. The germline V and J ends were trimmed by 2 bases and 0 bases, with 8 bases remaining between them. Germline CDR1 is SGHRS and CDR2 is YFSETQ. The DNA for the CDR3 is TGCGCCAGCAGCTTCCGGCAGGACCAAGAGACCCAGTACTTC. Amino acid sequence: CASSFRQDQETQYF.

This clonotype was seen more than once but under ten times. The chain uses TRBV6-5 and TRBJ2-1; D perhaps matches TRBD1 (6 bases). Germline CDR1 is MNHEY and CDR2 is SVGAGI. CDR3 length: 12 amino acids. V was shortened by 2 bases and J by 14 bases, with 13 bases between the two germline ends. In DNA form, the CDR3 reads TGTGCCAGCAGTTACGCCTCCGGGACAAAGTTCTTC. It is translated as CASSYASGTKFF.

As concerns this clonotype: A clone one base away is much larger, so this may be a read error. The CDR3 end shows no conserved phenylalanine or tryptophan, and so a read error is likely. The rearrangement joins TRBV4-2 to TRBJ1-5; no clear D gene. V was cut by 1 base and J by 7 bases, with 11 bases left in between. Germline V gene lookup returns CDR1 LGHNA and CDR2 YNFKEQ. The CDR3 is 14 amino acids. In DNA form, the CDR3 reads TGTGCCAGCAGCCAAGGGGCGGCCGGACAGCCCCAGCATTGT. Translated, it gives CASSQGAAGQPQHC.

This clonotype was counted many times. This chain connects TRBV29-1 to TRBJ2-3; tentatively, D is TRBD1 or TRBD2 (5 bases each). Germline V gene data show CDR1 as SQVTM and CDR2 as ANQGSEA. The V end lost 0 bases, the J end lost 0 bases, and 13 bases lay between the germline ends. The CDR3 has 16 amino acids. CDR3 protein: CSVEDLQGVSTDTQYF. In DNA, the CDR3 is TGCAGCGTTGAAGATCTCCAGGGAGTTAGCACAGATACGCAGTATTTT.

The chain couples TRBV20-1 to TRBJ1-2; D uncertain. Looked up from germline, CDR1 is DFQATT and CDR2 is SNEGSKA (reference sequence). Trimming left V 1 base short and J 3 bases short, with 15 bases between. This CDR3 spans 15 amino acids. The CDR3 region is CSARAPIQGDYGYTF. CDR3 in DNA: TGCAGTGCTAGAGCCCCGATACAAGGCGACTATGGCTACACCTTC.

This chain joins TRBV24-1 and TRBJ2-1; TRBD1 matches at 8 bases. The germline V gene encodes CDR1 KGHDR and CDR2 SFDVKD. The CDR3 has 18 residues. V trimming: 0 bases; J trimming: 4 bases; junction bases outside the gene matches: 10. The CDR3 sequence is CATSDLPMTGAKYNEQFF. DNA of the CDR3: TGTGCCACCAGTGATTTGCCCATGACAGGGGCGAAGTACAATGAGCAGTTCTTC.

This chain joins TRBV12-3 or TRBV12-4 and TRBJ2-2; no clear D. The V end lost 5 bases, the J end lost 2 bases, and 15 bases lay between the germline ends. This CDR3 is built from 16 residues. For the CDR3, the DNA is TGTGCCAGCAGTCCATTTAGGCTAGGCAACACCGGGGAGCTGTTTTTT. As protein: CASSPFRLGNTGELFF.

The CDR3 loop reads CSVQGALYEQYF. The CDR3 DNA reads TGCAGCGTTCAGGGGGCGCTTTACGAGCAGTACTTC. This sequence joins TRBV29-1 and TRBJ2-7, with 8 bases lining up with TRBD1. Losses at the gene ends were 5 bases for V and 4 bases for J; bases not matched to a gene: 4. The CDR3 contains 12 residues. Germline CDR1 is SQVTM and CDR2 is ANQGSEA.

This clonotype was seen more than once but under ten times. The chain recombines TRBV5-5 with TRBJ2-7; D is unclear. V lost 2 bases to trimming and J lost 6 bases, with 15 bases between them. Germline V gives CDR1 SGHKS, CDR2 YYEKEE (reference sequence). CDR3 size: 14 residues. The CDR3 sequence is CASSFIAGPSEQYF. In nucleotides, the CDR3 is TGTGCCAGCAGCTTCATAGCAGGACCAAGCGAGCAGTACTTC.

This clonotype appeared many times. V gene TRBV7-9 combines with J gene TRBJ2-1, with no clear D. Germline V CDR1 and CDR2: SEHNR, FQNEAQ (reference sequence). CDR3 length equals 14 residues. V was cut by 8 bases and J by 1 base, with 12 bases left in between. The CDR3 spells CASSVSESYNEQFF. CDR3 coding DNA: TGTGCCAGCTCCGTCAGTGAGTCCTACAATGAGCAGTTCTTC.

The chain is built from TRBV9 and TRBJ2-1; D unresolved. This CDR3 is 15 amino acids long. Trimming stripped 2 bases from V and 0 bases from J, with 9 bases between. Germline V gives CDR1 SGDLS, CDR2 YYNGEE. CDR3 DNA sequence: TGTGCCAGCAGCGTTGGTCAGATCTCCTACAATGAGCAGTTCTTC. Protein sequence: CASSVGQISYNEQFF.

Turning to this clonotype: A much larger clone differs by one base, so this may be a read error. V gene TRBV20-1 combines with J gene TRBJ2-3; TRBD2 agrees at 8 bases. Germline CDR1 DFQATT, CDR2 SNEGSKA (reference sequence). After removal of 3 bases from V and 1 base from J, the junction contained 3 bases not matched to a gene. This CDR3 is 14 amino acids long. The CDR3 DNA follows: TGCAGTGCTAGGGGGCGGGGGGGCACAGATACGCAGTATTTT. Translation: CSARGRGGTDTQYF.

The table lists this clonotype with a few counts. The chain is built from TRBV21-1 and TRBJ1-5. TRBV21-1 is given as a pseudogene. The CDR3 has 11 residues. This CDR3 reads CASSGNMPQHF. CDR3 coding DNA: TGTGCCAGCAGCGGGAATATGCCCCAGCATTTT.

This clonotype was seen repeatedly, ten times or more. The chain employs TRBV6-5 and TRBJ1-5; D is uncertain. CDR1 is MNHEY and CDR2 is SVGAGI in the germline V gene. The V gene lost 0 bases and the J gene lost 9 bases, with 9 bases spanning the gap. CDR3 length equals 13 residues. The CDR3 DNA follows: TGTGCCAGCAGTTACTCCCAGATGGGGCCCCAGCATTTT. Residues: CASSYSQMGPQHF.

This clonotype was detected a few times. The chain is built from TRBV20-1 and TRBJ2-3, with D possibly being TRBD1 or TRBD2 (6 bases each). The germline V gene encodes CDR1 DFQATT and CDR2 SNEGSKA (reference sequence). Trimming shortened V by 6 bases and J by 0 bases, and 16 bases separated the two germline ends. The CDR3 has 15 residues. The CDR3 DNA reads as TGCAGTGCGGCTGGGGGCGGGGCTAGCACAGATACGCAGTATTTT. Residues: CSAAGGGASTDTQYF.

This clonotype was counted at least ten times. V gene TRBV7-9 combines with J gene TRBJ2-3; 7 nucleotides line up with TRBD2. The V segment lost 5 bases and the J segment 5 bases; nucleotides outside the gene matches: 13. Looked up from germline, CDR1 is SEHNR and CDR2 is FQNEAQ (reference sequence). CDR3 length equals 16 residues. CDR3: CASSDWTREPIDTQYF. The CDR3 DNA sequence: TGTGCCAGCAGCGACTGGACTAGGGAGCCTATAGATACGCAGTATTTT.

There are many counts of this clonotype. The rearrangement links TRBV5-4 to TRBJ2-6; 7 bases align to TRBD1. CDR1 is SGHNT, CDR2 YYREEE, per germline (reference sequence). The CDR3 has 18 residues. J gave up 3 bases and V 5 bases, and 14 bases lay outside the gene matches. The CDR3 loop reads CASSPAPGTALGANVLTF. The CDR3 region has the DNA TGTGCCAGCAGTCCCGCCCCCGGGACAGCTCTTGGGGCCAACGTCCTGACTTTC.

This clonotype came up many times. The chain joins TRBV28 to TRBJ1-3; no clear D gene. The germline V and J ends were trimmed by 6 bases and 12 bases, with 12 bases remaining between them. CDR1 and CDR2 (germline): MDHEN, SYDVKM. There are 11 residues in the CDR3. The CDR3 spells CASSLGYHIYF. The CDR3 DNA follows: TGTGCCAGCAGCCTGGGGTACCACATATATTTT.